This TCR beta chain was observed in a study of blood T cell repertoires in COVID-19. About the study: Sources were T cells, B-cell-depleted T cells, or PBMCs; the material itself was cDNA or gDNA.

V gave up 0 bases and J gave up 4 bases, with 13 bases separating them. The CDR3 loop spans 16 amino acids. The germline V gene encodes CDR1 SGHRS and CDR2 YFSETQ. Authors' analysis steps: Amplifying reference gene primers gave estimates of nucleated cell counts. Assay used: immunoSEQ multiplex PCR; TCRdb lists only in-frame clones, some missing. The V and J calls and the clone size are those of that table, but D and trimming were determined from the DNA. The sample has over 30,000 clones; roughly 80% are singletons. Sequenced: peripheral blood. This TCR was sampled from a man older than 75 with active or convalescent COVID-19. This sequence joins TRBV5-1 and TRBJ2-2; D is perhaps TRBD2 (5 bases). CDR3 nucleotide sequence: TGCGCCAGCAGCTTGGTGGTGGCGGAGGCCACCGGGGAGCTGTTTTTT. It yields the protein CASSLVVAEATGELFF.